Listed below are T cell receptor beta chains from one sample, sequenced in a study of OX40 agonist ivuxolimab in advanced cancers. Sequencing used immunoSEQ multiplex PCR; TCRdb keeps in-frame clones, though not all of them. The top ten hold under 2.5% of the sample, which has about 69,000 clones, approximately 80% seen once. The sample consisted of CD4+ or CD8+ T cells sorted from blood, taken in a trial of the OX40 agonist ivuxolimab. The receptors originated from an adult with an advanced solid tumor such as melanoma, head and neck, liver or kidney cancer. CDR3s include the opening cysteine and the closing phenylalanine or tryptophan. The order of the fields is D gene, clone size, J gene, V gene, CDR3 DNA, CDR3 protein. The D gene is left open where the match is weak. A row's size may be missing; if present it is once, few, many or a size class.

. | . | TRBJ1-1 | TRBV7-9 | TGTGCAAGTAGTACCCCGCCTGGCACTGAAGCTTTCTTT | CASSTPPGTEAFF
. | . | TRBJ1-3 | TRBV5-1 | TGCGCCAGCAGCAGGGACGGAAACACCATATATTTT | CASSRDGNTIYF
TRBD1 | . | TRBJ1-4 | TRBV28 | TGTGCCAGCAAATTAGACAGGGGGGCAACTAATGAAAAACTGTTTTTT | CASKLDRGATNEKLFF
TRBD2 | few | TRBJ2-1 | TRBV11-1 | TGTGCCAGCAGCGCGGGACTAGCGGGGCTGGGGCAGTTCTTC | CASSAGLAGLGQFF
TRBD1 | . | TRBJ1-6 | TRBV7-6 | TGTGCCAGCAGCAAAGGACAGGGTTGGAATTCACCCCTCCACTTT | CASSKGQGWNSPLHF
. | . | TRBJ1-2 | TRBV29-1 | TGCAGCGTCTCTAGGTATCCCTATGGCTACACCTTC | CSVSRYPYGYTF
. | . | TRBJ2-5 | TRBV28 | TGTGCCAGCAGTTCTACGGGGCGGGAGACCCAGTACTTC | CASSSTGRETQYF
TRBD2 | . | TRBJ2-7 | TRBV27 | TGTGCCACTCAGTCACTAGCGGGGGGAACCTACGAGCAGTACTTC | CATQSLAGGTYEQYF
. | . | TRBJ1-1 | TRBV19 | TGTGCCAGTACCCTAGGAGGGGCTATAGACACTGAAGCTTTCTTT | CASTLGGAIDTEAFF
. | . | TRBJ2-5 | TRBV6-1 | TGTGCCAGCAAAGGGATAACAACGGGAGCCCAGTACTTC | CASKGITTGAQYF
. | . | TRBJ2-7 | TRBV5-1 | TGCGCCAGCAGCCCCGGGTCTGGTAACTACGAGCAGTACTTC | CASSPGSGNYEQYF
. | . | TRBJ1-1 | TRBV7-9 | TGTGCCAGCCGGAGTTTGAACACTGAAGCTTTCTTT | CASRSLNTEAFF
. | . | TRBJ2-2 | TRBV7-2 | TGTGCCAGCAGCCTTACAAACACCGGGGAGCTGTTTTTT | CASSLTNTGELFF
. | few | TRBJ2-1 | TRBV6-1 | TGTGCCAGCAGTGAAGCCCAGGAGCAGGGTGAGCAGTTCTTC | CASSEAQEQGEQFF
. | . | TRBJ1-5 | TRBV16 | TGTGCCAGCAGCCAAATGAATCAGCCCCAGCATTTT | CASSQMNQPQHF
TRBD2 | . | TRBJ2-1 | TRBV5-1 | TGCGCCAGCAGCCTTCTTACCAGATCAGCGGGAGAGGACAATGAGCAGTTCTTC | CASSLLTRSAGEDNEQFF
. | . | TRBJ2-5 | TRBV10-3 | TGTGCCATCAGTGAAAAAGAGACCCAGTACTTC | CAISEKETQYF